A selection of T cell receptor beta chains follows, all from one sample in a study of T cells in Graves' hyperthyroidism and ophthalmopathy. TCRdb redid the calling of the multiplex PCR reads with MiXCR, one entry per CDR3 protein. The sample consists of roughly 380,000 distinct CDR3 sequences, about 14% of them appearing once. Sequenced material: blood. These receptors originate from an older woman with Graves' hyperthyroidism. Each CDR3 is given with its conserved first and last residue. Each record gives: J gene, D gene, V gene, clone size, CDR3 protein, CDR3 DNA. A D gene is named only where the DNA matches it firmly. Expanded clones are given a class, and other clones once, few, many or no size at all.

J: TRBJ2-1; D: TRBD2; V: TRBV5-1; size: -; CDR3: CASSPGLAESSSYNEQFF; DNA: TGCGCCAGCTCCCCGGGACTAGCGGAGTCAAGCTCCTACAATGAGCAGTTCTTC
J: TRBJ2-3; D: TRBD2; V: TRBV5-6; size: few; CDR3: CASSSWTSGRAVDTQYF; DNA: TGTGCCAGCAGCTCATGGACTAGCGGGAGGGCGGTAGATACGCAGTATTTT
J: TRBJ2-7; D: TRBD1; V: TRBV18; size: -; CDR3: CASSPRSLRGRITYEQYF; DNA: TGTGCCAGCTCACCAAGGTCTCTTAGGGGGCGGATTACATACGAGCAGTACTTC
J: TRBJ1-1; D: -; V: TRBV10-3; size: -; CDR3: CAISSDPSEAFF; DNA: TGTGCCATCAGTAGCGATCCCAGTGAAGCTTTCTTT
J: TRBJ2-1; D: -; V: TRBV4-2; size: -; CDR3: CASNQVAGIYNEQFF; DNA: TGTGCCAGCAACCAAGTCGCGGGAATTTACAATGAGCAGTTCTTC
J: TRBJ2-3; D: TRBD1; V: TRBV5-1; size: few; CDR3: CASSPGQGIDTQYF; DNA: TGCGCCAGCAGCCCAGGACAGGGCATAGATACGCAGTATTTT
J: TRBJ1-3; D: TRBD1; V: TRBV19; size: -; CDR3: CTSSIGQGASGNTIYF; DNA: TGTACCAGTAGTATTGGACAGGGGGCGTCTGGAAACACCATATATTTT
J: TRBJ2-3; D: TRBD2; V: TRBV6-1; size: -; CDR3: CASSEAGSGRTDTQYF; DNA: TGTGCCAGCAGTGAAGCGGGTAGCGGGAGGACAGATACGCAGTATTTT
J: TRBJ1-5; D: -; V: TRBV4-1; size: -; CDR3: CASSQDLYLQAVQPQHF; DNA: TGCGCCAGCAGCCAAGATCTATATCTCCAGGCGGTTCAGCCCCAGCATTTT
J: TRBJ2-7; D: -; V: TRBV5-1; size: many; CDR3: CASSFIVDSRFYEQYF; DNA: TGCGCCAGCAGCTTCATAGTGGACAGTAGGTTCTACGAGCAGTACTTC
J: TRBJ2-1; D: TRBD2; V: TRBV20-1; size: many; CDR3: CSARGPSGMNEQFF; DNA: TGCAGTGCTAGAGGGCCTAGCGGGATGAATGAGCAGTTCTTC
J: TRBJ2-7; D: TRBD1; V: TRBV2; size: many; CDR3: CASSRQGGYEQYF; DNA: TGTGCCAGCAGTCGACAGGGGGGCTACGAGCAGTACTTC
J: TRBJ2-6; D: -; V: TRBV19; size: few; CDR3: CASKLREGANVLTF; DNA: TGTGCCAGTAAACTGAGGGAAGGGGCCAACGTCCTGACTTTC